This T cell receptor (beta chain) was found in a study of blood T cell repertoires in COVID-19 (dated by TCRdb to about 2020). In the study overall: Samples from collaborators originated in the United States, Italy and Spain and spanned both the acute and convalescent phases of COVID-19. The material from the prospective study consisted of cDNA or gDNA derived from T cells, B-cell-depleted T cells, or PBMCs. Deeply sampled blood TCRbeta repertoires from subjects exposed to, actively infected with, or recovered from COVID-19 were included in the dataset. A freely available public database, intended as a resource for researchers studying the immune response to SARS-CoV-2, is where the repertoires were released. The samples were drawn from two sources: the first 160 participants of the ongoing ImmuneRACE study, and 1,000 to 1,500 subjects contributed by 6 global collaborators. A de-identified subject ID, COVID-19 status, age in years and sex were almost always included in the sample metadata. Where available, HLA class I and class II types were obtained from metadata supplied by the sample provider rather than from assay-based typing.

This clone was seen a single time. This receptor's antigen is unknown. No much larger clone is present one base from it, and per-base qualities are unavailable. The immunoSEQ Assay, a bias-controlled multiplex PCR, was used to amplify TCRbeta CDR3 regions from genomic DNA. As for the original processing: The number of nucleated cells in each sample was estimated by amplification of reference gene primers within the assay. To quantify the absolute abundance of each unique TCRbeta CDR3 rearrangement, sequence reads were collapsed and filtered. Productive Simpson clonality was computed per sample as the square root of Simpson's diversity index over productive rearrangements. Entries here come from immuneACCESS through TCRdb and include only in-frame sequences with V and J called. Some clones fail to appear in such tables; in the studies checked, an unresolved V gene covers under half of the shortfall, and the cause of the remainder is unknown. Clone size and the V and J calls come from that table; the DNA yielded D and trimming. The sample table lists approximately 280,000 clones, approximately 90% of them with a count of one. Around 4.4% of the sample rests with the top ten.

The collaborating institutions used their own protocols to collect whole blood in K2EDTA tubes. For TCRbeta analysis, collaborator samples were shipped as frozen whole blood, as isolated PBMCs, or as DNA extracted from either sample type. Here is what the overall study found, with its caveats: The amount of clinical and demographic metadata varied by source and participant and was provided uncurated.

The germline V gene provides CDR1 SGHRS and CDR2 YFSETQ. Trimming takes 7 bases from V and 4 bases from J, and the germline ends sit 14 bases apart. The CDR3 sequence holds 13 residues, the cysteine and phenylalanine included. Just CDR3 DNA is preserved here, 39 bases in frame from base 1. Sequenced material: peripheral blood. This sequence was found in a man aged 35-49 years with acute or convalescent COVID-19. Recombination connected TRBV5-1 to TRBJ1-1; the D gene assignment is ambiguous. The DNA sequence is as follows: TGCGCCAGCTCGAGCGGAGGGCCCACTGAAGCTTTCTTT. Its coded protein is CASSSGGPTEAFF.